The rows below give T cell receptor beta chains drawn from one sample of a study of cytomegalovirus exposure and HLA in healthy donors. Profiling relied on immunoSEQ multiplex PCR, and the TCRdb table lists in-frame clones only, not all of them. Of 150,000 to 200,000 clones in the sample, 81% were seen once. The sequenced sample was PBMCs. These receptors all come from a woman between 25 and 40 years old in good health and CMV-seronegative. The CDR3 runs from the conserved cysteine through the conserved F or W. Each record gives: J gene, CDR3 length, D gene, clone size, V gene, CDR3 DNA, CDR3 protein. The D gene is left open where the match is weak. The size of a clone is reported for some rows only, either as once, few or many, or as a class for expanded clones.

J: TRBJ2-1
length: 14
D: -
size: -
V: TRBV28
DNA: TGTGCCAGCAGTATGCAGGGGGGCTACAATGAGCAGTTCTTC
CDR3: CASSMQGGYNEQFF

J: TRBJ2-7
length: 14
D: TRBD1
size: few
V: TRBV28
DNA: TGTGCCAGCAGTTCGACAGGGGTCTCCTACGAGCAGTACTTC
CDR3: CASSSTGVSYEQYF

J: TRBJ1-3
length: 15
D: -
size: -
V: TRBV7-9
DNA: TGTGCCAGCAGCTTAGACAGCCGCTCTGGAAACACCATATATTTT
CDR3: CASSLDSRSGNTIYF

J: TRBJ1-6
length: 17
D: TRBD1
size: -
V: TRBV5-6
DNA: TGTGCCAGCAGCTTGACGACAGGGGCCCTCTATAATTCACCCCTCCACTTT
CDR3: CASSLTTGALYNSPLHF

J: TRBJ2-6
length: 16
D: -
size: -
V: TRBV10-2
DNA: TGCGCCAGCATAGGGGCAGATTACTCTGGGGCCAACGTCCTGACTTTC
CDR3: CASIGADYSGANVLTF

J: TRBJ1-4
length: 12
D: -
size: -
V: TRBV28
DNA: TGTGCCAGCTCGGCAGGCGGGGAAAAACTGTTTTTT
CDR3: CASSAGGEKLFF

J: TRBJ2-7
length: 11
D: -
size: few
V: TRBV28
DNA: TGTGCCAGCAGTTTACAATACGAGCAGTACTTC
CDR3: CASSLQYEQYF

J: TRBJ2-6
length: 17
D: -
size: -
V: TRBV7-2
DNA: TGTGCCAGCAGCTCGCGCCTAGGTAGCTCTGGGGCCAACGTCCTGACTTTC
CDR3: CASSSRLGSSGANVLTF

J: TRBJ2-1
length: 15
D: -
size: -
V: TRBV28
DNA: TGTGCCAGCAGTTTATCTAGGAACTATCAGGGTGAGCAGTTCTTC
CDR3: CASSLSRNYQGEQFF

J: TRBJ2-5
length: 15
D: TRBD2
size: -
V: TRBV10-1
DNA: TGCGCCAGCAGTGCGGCTAGCGGGGGGGAAGAGACCCAGTACTTC
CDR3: CASSAASGGEETQYF

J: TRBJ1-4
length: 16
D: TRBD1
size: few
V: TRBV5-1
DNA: TGCGCCAGCAGCTTGGGTCAGACAGGGGGAAGTGAAAAACTGTTTTTT
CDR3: CASSLGQTGGSEKLFF

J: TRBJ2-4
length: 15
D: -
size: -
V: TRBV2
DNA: TGTGCCAGCAGTGAACAGAATTGGGCTAAAAACATTCAGTACTTC
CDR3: CASSEQNWAKNIQYF

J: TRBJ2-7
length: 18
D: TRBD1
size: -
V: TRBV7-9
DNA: TGTGCCAGCAGCTCAACCATCCTGACAGGGGTTAAGCGCGACGAGCAGTACTTC
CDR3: CASSSTILTGVKRDEQYF

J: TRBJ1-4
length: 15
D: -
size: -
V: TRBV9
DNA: TGTGCCAGCAGCGTAGCGGGATCGACTAATGAAAAACTGTTTTTT
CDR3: CASSVAGSTNEKLFF

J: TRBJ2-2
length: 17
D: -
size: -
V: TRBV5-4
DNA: TGTGCCAGCAGCTTCGGGGGGGGACAGACGAACACCGGGGAGCTGTTTTTT
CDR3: CASSFGGGQTNTGELFF

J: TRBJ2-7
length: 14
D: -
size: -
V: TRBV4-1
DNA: TGCGCCAGCAGCCAAGGGGGGCCTTCCTACGAGCAGTACTTC
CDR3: CASSQGGPSYEQYF

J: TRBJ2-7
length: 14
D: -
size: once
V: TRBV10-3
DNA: TGTGCCATCAGACGAACCAGGGACTCCTACGAGCAGTACTTC
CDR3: CAIRRTRDSYEQYF

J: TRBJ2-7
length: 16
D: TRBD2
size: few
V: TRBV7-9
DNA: TGTGCCAGCAGCTTAGCGCCTAGCGGGATCTCCTACGAGCAGTACTTC
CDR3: CASSLAPSGISYEQYF

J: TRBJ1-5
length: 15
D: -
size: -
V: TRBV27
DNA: TGTGCCAGCAAGGCAGCTCAGGTTAGCAATCAGCCCCAGCATTTT
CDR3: CASKAAQVSNQPQHF

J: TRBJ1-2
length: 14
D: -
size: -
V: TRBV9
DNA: TGTGCCAGCAGGGGAGGGTGGCTCAACTATGGCTACACCTTC
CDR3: CASRGGWLNYGYTF

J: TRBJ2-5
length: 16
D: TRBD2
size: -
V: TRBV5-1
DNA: TGCGCCAGCAGCTTGATTGCGGGGGGGCCAGAGGAGACCCAGTACTTC
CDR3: CASSLIAGGPEETQYF

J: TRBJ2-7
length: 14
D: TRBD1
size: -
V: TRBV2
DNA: TGTGCCAGCAGGGACAGGGGAGTCTTAGACGAGCAGTACTTC
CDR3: CASRDRGVLDEQYF

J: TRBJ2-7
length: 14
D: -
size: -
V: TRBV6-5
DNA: TGTGCCAGCAGGCAAAGCGTCGGGGGCTACGAGCAGTACTTC
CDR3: CASRQSVGGYEQYF

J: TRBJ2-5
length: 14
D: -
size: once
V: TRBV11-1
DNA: TGTGCCAGCAGCTTAAATACAGGACAAGAGACCCAGTACTTC
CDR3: CASSLNTGQETQYF

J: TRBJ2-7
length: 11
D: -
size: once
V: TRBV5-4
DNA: TGTGCCAGCAGCCTAGGGGGCGAGCAGTACTTC
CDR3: CASSLGGEQYF

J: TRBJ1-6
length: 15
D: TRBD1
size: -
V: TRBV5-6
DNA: TGTGCCAGCAGCTTGAGGACAGGGCCTAATTCACCCCTCCACTTT
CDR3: CASSLRTGPNSPLHF

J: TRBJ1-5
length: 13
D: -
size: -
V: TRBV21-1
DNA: TGTGCCAGCAGCGACAGTAGCAATCAGCCCCAGCATTTT
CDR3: CASSDSSNQPQHF

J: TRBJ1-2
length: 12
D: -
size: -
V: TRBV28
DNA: TGTGCCAGCAGTTTATACACAGATAAAGGCACCTTC
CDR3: CASSLYTDKGTF

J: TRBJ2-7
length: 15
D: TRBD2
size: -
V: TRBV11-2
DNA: TGTGCCAGCAGCCGGACTAGCGGGAGGGCCTACGAGCAGTACTTC
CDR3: CASSRTSGRAYEQYF

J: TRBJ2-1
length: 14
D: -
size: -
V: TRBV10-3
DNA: TGTGCCATCAAGATGGGGGGGCGCGGGGAGGAGCAGTTCTTC
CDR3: CAIKMGGRGEEQFF

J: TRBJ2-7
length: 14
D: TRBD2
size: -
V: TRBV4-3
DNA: TGCGCCAGCAGCCAAGTCGCGGGAGCCGGTGAGCAGTACTTC
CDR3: CASSQVAGAGEQYF

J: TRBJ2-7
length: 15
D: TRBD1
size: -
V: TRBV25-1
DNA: TGTGCCAGCAGTCTGAGTACCGGGACAGACTACGAGCAGTACTTC
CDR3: CASSLSTGTDYEQYF

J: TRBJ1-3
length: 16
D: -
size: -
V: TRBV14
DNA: TGTGCCAGCAGCCAAATATTCGGGGGTCCTGGAAACACCATATATTTT
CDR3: CASSQIFGGPGNTIYF

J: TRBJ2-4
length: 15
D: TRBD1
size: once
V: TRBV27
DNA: TGTGCCAGCAGTTCAGTCGGGACAGCCGAAAACATTCAGTACTTC
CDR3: CASSSVGTAENIQYF

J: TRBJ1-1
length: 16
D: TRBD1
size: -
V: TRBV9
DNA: TGTGCCAGCAGCGTACACGGCAGGGGGCGCATAACTGAAGCTTTCTTT
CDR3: CASSVHGRGRITEAFF

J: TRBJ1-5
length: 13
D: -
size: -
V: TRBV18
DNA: TGTGCCAGCTCACCATCTTCCCCCCAGCCCCAGCATTTT
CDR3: CASSPSSPQPQHF

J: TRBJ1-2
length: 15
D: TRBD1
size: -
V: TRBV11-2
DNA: TGTGCCAGCAGCTTAGTGCAGGGGGCTGGCTATGGCTACACCTTC
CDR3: CASSLVQGAGYGYTF

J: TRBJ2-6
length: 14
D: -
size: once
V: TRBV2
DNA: TGTGCCAGCAGTGCCCGTGCTGGGGCCAACGTCCTGACTTTC
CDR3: CASSARAGANVLTF

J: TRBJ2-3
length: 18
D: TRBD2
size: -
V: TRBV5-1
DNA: TGCGCCAGCAGCTTGGAGGGACTAGCGGGAGGGTACACAGATACGCAGTATTTT
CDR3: CASSLEGLAGGYTDTQYF

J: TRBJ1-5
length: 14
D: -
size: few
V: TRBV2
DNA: TGTGCCAGCAGAAGAACAGGTAGCAATCAGCCCCAGCATTTT
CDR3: CASRRTGSNQPQHF

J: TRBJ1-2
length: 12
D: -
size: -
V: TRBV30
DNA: TGTGCCTGGAGTGTCAGTAACTATGGCTACACCTTC
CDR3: CAWSVSNYGYTF

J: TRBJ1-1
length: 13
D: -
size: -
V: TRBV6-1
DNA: TGTGCCAGCTCCTCCGGGTTGAACACTGAAGCTTTCTTT
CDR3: CASSSGLNTEAFF

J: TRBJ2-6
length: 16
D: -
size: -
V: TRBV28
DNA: TGTGCCAGCACGGCGCCGACTAGTCCTGGGGCCAACGTCCTGACTTTC
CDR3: CASTAPTSPGANVLTF

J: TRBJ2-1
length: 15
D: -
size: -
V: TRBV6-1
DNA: TGTGCCAGCAGGCAAGACTGGAACTCCTACAATGAGCAGTTCTTC
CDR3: CASRQDWNSYNEQFF

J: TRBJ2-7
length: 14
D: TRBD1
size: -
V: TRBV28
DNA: TGTGCCAGCAGCCCACCGGGACAGCCTTTAGAGCAGTACTTC
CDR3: CASSPPGQPLEQYF

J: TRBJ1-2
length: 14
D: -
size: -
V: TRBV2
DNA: TGTGCCAGCAGTGGTCGGACTCTCAACTATGGCTACACCTTC
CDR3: CASSGRTLNYGYTF

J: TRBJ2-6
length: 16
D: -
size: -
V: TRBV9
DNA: TGTGCCAGCAGCAAGACAGCGGGCTCTGGGGCCAACGGCCTGACTTTC
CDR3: CASSKTAGSGANGLTF

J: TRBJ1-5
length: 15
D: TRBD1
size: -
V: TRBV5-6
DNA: TGTGCCAGCAGCTTATCACAGGGGGCGAGTCAGCCCCAGCATTTT
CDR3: CASSLSQGASQPQHF

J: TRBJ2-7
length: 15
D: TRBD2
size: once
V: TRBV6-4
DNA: TGTGCCAGCATCAAACTAGCGGGAGCCGATTACGAGCAGTACTTC
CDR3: CASIKLAGADYEQYF